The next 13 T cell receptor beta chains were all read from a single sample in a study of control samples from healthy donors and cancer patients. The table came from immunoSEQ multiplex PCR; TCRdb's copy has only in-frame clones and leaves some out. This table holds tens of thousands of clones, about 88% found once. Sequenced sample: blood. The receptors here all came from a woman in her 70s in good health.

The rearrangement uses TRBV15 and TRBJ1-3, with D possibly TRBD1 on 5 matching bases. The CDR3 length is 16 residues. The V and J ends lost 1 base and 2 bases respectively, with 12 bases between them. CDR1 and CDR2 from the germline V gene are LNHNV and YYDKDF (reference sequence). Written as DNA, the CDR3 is TGTGCCACCAGCAGAGGAGGGTCCAGGGCTGGAAACACCATATATTTT. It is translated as CATSRGGSRAGNTIYF.

The CDR3 loop is CASSLEVGSYGYTF. The CDR3 DNA is TGCGCCAGCAGCTTGGAGGTCGGCAGCTATGGCTACACCTTC. This chain links TRBV5-1 with TRBJ1-2; no clear D gene. CDR3 size: 14 residues. Trimming removed 0 bases at V and 4 bases at J, with 10 bases between. Germline V gene data show CDR1 as SGHRS and CDR2 as YFSETQ. Looking up the rest from reference TRBV5-1 and TRBJ1-2 gives the full variable domain: KAGVTQTPRYLIKTRGQQVTLSCSPISGHRSVSWYQQTPGQGLQFLFEYFSETQRNKGNFPGRFSGRQFSNSRSEMNVSTLELGDSALYLCASSLEVGSYGYTFGSGTRLTVV.

The CDR3 region has the DNA TGCGCCAGCAGCTCGCCGGCTTACAATGAGCAGTTCTTC. It translates to CASSSPAYNEQFF. This sequence joins TRBV5-1 and TRBJ2-1; D ambiguous. The CDR3 has 13 residues. Germline V gene sequence: CDR1 SGHRS, CDR2 YFSETQ. The V and J ends lost 3 bases and 4 bases respectively, with 8 bases between them. Full variable domain (rest looked up from reference TRBV5-1 and TRBJ2-1): KAGVTQTPRYLIKTRGQQVTLSCSPISGHRSVSWYQQTPGQGLQFLFEYFSETQRNKGNFPGRFSGRQFSNSRSEMNVSTLELGDSALYLCASSSPAYNEQFFGPGTRLTVL.

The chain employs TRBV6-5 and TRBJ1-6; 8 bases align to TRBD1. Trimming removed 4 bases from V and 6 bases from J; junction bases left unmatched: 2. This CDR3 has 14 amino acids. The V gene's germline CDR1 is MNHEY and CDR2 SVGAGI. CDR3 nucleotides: TGTGCCAGCAGTTCCGACAGGGGTAATTCACCCCTCCACTTT. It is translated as CASSSDRGNSPLHF.

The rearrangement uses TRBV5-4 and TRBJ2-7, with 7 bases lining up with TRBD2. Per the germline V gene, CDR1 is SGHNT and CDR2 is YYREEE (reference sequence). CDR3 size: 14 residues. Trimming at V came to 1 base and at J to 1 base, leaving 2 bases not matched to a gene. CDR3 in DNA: TGTGCCAGCAGCTTGTCTAGCGGTTCCTACGAGCAGTACTTC. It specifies CASSLSSGSYEQYF.

CDR3 sequence reads: CASSLVAGATDTQYF. As DNA, the CDR3 is TGTGCCAGCAGCTTAGTGGCGGGGGCCACAGATACGCAGTATTTT. The chain is built from TRBV7-9 and TRBJ2-3, with D maybe TRBD2 (7 bases). This CDR3 region has 15 residues. Trimming removed 1 base at V and 2 bases at J, with 10 bases between. CDR1 and CDR2 (germline): SEHNR, FQNEAQ (reference sequence).

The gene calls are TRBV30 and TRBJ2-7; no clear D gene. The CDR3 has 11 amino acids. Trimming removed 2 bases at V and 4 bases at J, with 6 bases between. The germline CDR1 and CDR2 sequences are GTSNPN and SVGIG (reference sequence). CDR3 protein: CAWSSIYEQYF. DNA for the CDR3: TGTGCCTGGAGTTCGATTTACGAGCAGTACTTC. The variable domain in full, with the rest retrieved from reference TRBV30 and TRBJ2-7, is SQTIHQWPATLVQPVGSPLSLECTVEGTSNPNLYWYRQAAGRGLQLLFYSVGIGQISSEVPQNLSASRPQDRQFILSSKKLLLSDSGFYLCAWSSIYEQYFGPGTRLTVT.

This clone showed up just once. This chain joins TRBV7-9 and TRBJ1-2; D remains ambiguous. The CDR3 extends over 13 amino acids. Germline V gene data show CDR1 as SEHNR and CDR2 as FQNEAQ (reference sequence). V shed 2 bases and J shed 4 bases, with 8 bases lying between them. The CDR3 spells CASSLNSLYGYTF. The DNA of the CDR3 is TGTGCCAGCAGCTTAAACAGCCTCTATGGCTACACCTTC.

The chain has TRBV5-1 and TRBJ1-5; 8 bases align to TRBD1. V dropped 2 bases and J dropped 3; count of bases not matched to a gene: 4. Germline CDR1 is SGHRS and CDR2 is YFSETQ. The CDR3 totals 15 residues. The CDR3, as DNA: TGCGCCAGCAGCTTTGGACAGGGACTCAATCAGCCCCAGCATTTT. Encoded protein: CASSFGQGLNQPQHF.

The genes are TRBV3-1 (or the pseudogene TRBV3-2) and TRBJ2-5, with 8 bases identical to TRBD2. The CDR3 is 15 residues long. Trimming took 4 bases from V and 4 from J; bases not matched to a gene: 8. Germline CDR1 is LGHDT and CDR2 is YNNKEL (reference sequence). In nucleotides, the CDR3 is TGTGCCAGCAGCCCTTCTTCGGGACTAGGAGAGACCCAGTACTTC. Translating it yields CASSPSSGLGETQYF.

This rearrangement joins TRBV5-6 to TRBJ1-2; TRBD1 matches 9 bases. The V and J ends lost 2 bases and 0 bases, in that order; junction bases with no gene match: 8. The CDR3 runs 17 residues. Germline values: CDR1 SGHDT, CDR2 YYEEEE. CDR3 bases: TGTGCCAGCAGCTTTCCCGGGACAGGGACAGCTAACTATGGCTACACCTTC. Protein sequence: CASSFPGTGTANYGYTF.

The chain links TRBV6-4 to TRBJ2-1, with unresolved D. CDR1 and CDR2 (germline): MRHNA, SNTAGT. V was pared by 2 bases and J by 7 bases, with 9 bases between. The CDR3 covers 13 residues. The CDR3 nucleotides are TGTGCCAGCAGTGACGGGTTAGGAAATGAGCAGTTCTTC. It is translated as CASSDGLGNEQFF.

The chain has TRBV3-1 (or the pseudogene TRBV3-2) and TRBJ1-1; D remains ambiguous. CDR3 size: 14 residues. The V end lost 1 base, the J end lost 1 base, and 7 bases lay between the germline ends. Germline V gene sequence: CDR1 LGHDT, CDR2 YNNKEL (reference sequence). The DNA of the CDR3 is TGTGCCAGCAGCCAAGTCTCGGCGAACACTGAAGCTTTCTTT. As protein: CASSQVSANTEAFF.